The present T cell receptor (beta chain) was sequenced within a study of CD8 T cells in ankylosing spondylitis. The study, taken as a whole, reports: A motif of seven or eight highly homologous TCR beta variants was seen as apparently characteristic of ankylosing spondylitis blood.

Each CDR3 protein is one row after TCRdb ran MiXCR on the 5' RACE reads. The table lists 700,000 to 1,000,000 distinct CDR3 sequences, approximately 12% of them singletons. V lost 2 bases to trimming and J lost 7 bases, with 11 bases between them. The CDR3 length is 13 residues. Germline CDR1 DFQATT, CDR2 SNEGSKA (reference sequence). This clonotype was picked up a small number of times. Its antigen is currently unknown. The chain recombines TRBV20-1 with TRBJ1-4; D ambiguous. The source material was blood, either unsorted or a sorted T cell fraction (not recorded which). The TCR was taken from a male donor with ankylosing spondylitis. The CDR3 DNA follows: TGCAGTGCTAGAAGAAAAAATAGTGAAAAACTGTTTTTT. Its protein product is CSARRKNSEKLFF.